Presented here are 30 T cell receptor beta chains from one specimen sequenced in a study of T cell repertoires in aging, cancer and after chemotherapy. Peripheral blood genomic DNA, not sorted cells or RNA, was the template. A mixed TRB-A/B primer pool amplified rearranged TRB by multiplex touch-down PCR. TCRdb independently ran MiXCR on the multiplex PCR reads; one entry per CDR3 protein. The table lists about 6,200 distinct CDR3 sequences, approximately 27% of them singletons. Sequenced input: blood. All receptors come from a human donor in good health.

V usage is TRBV5-1 and J usage is TRBJ2-2; 7 bases map to TRBD2. This CDR3 contains 18 residues. V shed 1 base, J shed 2 bases, and the junction held 11 bases outside the gene matches. Germline assignment: CDR1 SGHRS and CDR2 YFSETQ. The CDR3 protein is CASSLSGVAGINTGELFF. For the CDR3, the DNA is TGCGCCAGCAGCTTGTCCGGGGTAGCGGGTATTAACACCGGGGAGCTGTTTTTT.

V is TRBV2 and J is TRBJ2-1; TRBD1 aligns across 8 bases. CDR1 and CDR2 from the germline V gene are SNHLY and FYNNEI. The ends lost 2 bases at V and 0 bases at J; junction bases unmatched: 6. The CDR3 spans 17 residues. The CDR3 spells CASSEKTGGYSYNEQFF. The CDR3, as DNA: TGTGCCAGCAGTGAAAAAACAGGGGGGTACTCCTACAATGAGCAGTTCTTC.

The chain joins TRBV6-2 or TRBV6-3 to TRBJ2-1; 8 bases fit TRBD2. The CDR3 covers 15 residues. The germline V gene encodes CDR1 MNHEY and CDR2 SVGEGT. Germline trimming cut 6 bases from V and 1 base from J; bases unmatched to any gene: 5. The CDR3: CASRLAGYSYNEQFF. For the CDR3, the DNA is TGTGCCAGCAGGCTAGCGGGTTATTCCTACAATGAGCAGTTCTTC.

The chain couples TRBV5-6 to TRBJ2-5; the D gene is possibly TRBD2 (5 bases). With 5 bases removed from V and 3 bases from J, the gap between germline ends came to 11 bases. This CDR3 has 13 amino acids. Germline CDR1 is SGHDT and CDR2 is YYEEEE. The CDR3 DNA reads as TGTGCCAGCAGTCGGACTTTGGAAGAGACCCAGTACTTC. This translates into CASSRTLEETQYF.

The chain uses TRBV28 and TRBJ2-7; 10 nucleotides agree with TRBD2. The length of the CDR3 is 16 residues. Trimming at V came to 4 bases and at J to 4 bases, leaving 10 bases not matched to a gene. Germline values: CDR1 MDHEN, CDR2 SYDVKM. CDR3 residues: CASSWVLAGDGYEQYF. DNA for the CDR3: TGTGCCAGCAGTTGGGTGCTAGCGGGAGATGGGTACGAGCAGTACTTC. Supplemented by reference TRBV28 and TRBJ2-7, the full variable domain reads DVKVTQSSRYLVKRTGEKVFLECVQDMDHENMFWYRQDPGLGLRLIYFSYDVKMKEKGDIPEGYSVSREKKERFSLILESASTNQTSMYLCASSWVLAGDGYEQYFGPGTRLTVT.

As to this clonotype: One end of the junction fails to match germline, which may point to a read error. The chain recombines TRBV5-1 with TRBJ2-3, with 7 bases fitting TRBD1. Germline CDR1 reads SGHRS; CDR2 reads YFSETQ. The CDR3 is 16 residues long. The CDR3 sequence is CARSWRQGATTDTQYF. In nucleotides, the CDR3 is TGTGCCAGAAGCTGGAGACAGGGCGCCACCACAGATACGCAGTATTTT.

With respect to this clonotype: This could be a read error, since a much larger clone is one nucleotide away. This chain uses TRBV4-2 with TRBJ2-3; TRBD2 matches 7 bases. The CDR3 has 15 amino acids. Germline trimming cut 3 bases from V and 5 bases from J; bases unmatched to any gene: 8. Germline CDR1 and CDR2: LGHNA and YNFKEQ. The CDR3 is CASSQTGAGEDTQYF. In DNA, the CDR3 is TGTGCCAGCAGCCAGACCGGGGCGGGAGAAGATACGCAGTATTTT.

This clonotype is medium-sized. The V gene is TRBV6-5, the J gene TRBJ2-1, with 7 bases identical to TRBD1. V shed 5 bases and J 4 bases; nucleotides not matched to a gene: 2. Germline CDR1 and CDR2: MNHEY and SVGAGI. The CDR3 runs 13 residues. The CDR3 region is CASSQTGYNEQFF. As DNA, the CDR3 is TGTGCCAGCAGTCAGACAGGGTACAATGAGCAGTTCTTC.

The gene calls are TRBV4-1 and TRBJ1-1; D unresolved. CDR1 is MGHRA and CDR2 is YSYEKL in the germline V gene. This CDR3 comprises 15 residues. V was trimmed by 3 bases and J by 2 bases, leaving 13 bases between them. The CDR3 coding sequence is TGCGCCAGCAGCCACAATTTCGGCAGTAACACTGAAGCTTTCTTT. Encoded protein: CASSHNFGSNTEAFF.

The CDR3 region is CASGDEWPDRGNYGYTF. The CDR3 coding sequence is TGTGCCAGCGGGGATGAATGGCCGGACAGGGGGAACTATGGCTACACCTTC. The gene calls are TRBV2 and TRBJ1-2; 10 nucleotides match TRBD1. CDR3 size: 17 residues. V lost 8 bases and J lost 2; bases outside the gene matches: 14. Germline CDR1 is SNHLY and CDR2 is FYNNEI.

There are a few counts of this clonotype. The chain couples TRBV6-1 to TRBJ2-5, with 8 positions matching TRBD2. The CDR3 totals 14 residues. CDR1 and CDR2 from the germline V gene are MNHNS and SASEGT. The ends lost 3 bases at V and 3 bases at J; junction bases unmatched: 3. The CDR3: CASSESGRKETQYF. CDR3 nucleotide sequence: TGTGCCAGCAGTGAGAGCGGGAGAAAAGAGACCCAGTACTTC.

This clonotype was seen more than once but under ten times. The chain uses TRBV12-3 or TRBV12-4 and TRBJ2-1; no clear D. The germline V and J ends were trimmed by 0 bases and 4 bases, with 16 bases remaining between them. The CDR3 totals 17 residues. CDR3 bases: TGTGCCAGCAGTTTAGCGCCGATAGCCTATCAGTACAATGAGCAGTTCTTC. This codes for CASSLAPIAYQYNEQFF.

The chain is built from TRBV11-3 and TRBJ2-4; 8 bases are shared with TRBD1. Trimming took 4 bases from V and 8 from J; bases not matched to a gene: 7. This CDR3 comprises 14 residues. The germline CDR1 and CDR2 sequences are SGHNT and YENEEA. CDR3 DNA sequence: TGTGCCAGCAGCTATTCCGGACAGGGCGACATTCAGTACTTC. This translates into CASSYSGQGDIQYF.

In its sample, this clonotype is medium-sized. J is TRBJ2-5 and V is TRBV7-2; 8 bases line up with TRBD1. Germline values: CDR1 SGHTA, CDR2 FQGNSA. The CDR3 extends over 14 amino acids. V trimming: 4 bases; J trimming: 5 bases; junction bases outside the gene matches: 6. The CDR3 region is CASSSTGALETQYF. The CDR3 coding sequence is TGTGCCAGCAGCTCGACAGGGGCCTTGGAGACCCAGTACTTC.

Within the sample, this clonotype is medium-sized. J is TRBJ1-2 and V is TRBV18; 10 bases match TRBD1. Trimming removed 3 bases from V and 3 bases from J; junction bases left unmatched: 1. CDR3 length: 14 amino acids. Germline-derived CDR1 and CDR2 are KGHSH and LQKENI. The CDR3 bases are TGTGCCAGCTCACCGGGGACAGGGGACTATGGCTACACCTTC. It yields the protein CASSPGTGDYGYTF.

This clonotype was picked up a small number of times. The V gene is TRBV12-3 or TRBV12-4, the J gene TRBJ1-1; D gene ambiguous. The CDR3 runs to 14 residues. V gave up 6 bases and J gave up 3 bases, with 14 bases separating them. CDR3: CASSTGLVDTEAFF. The CDR3 DNA is TGTGCCAGCAGCACGGGGTTGGTGGACACTGAAGCTTTCTTT.

About this clonotype itself: A much larger clone differs by one base, so this may be a read error. The V call is TRBV10-2, the J call TRBJ1-2; the D is unclear. V lost 3 bases and J 9 bases, leaving 8 bases between the germline ends. The CDR3 covers 11 residues. Germline CDR1 reads WSHSY; CDR2 reads SAAADI. CDR3 nucleotides: TGCGCCAGCAGTGACTCCGGGTGCTACACCTTC. It yields the protein CASSDSGCYTF.

The chain joins TRBV29-1 to TRBJ2-1; TRBD2 matches 13 bases. V lost 6 bases and J lost 9; bases outside the gene matches: 20. This CDR3 is built from 18 residues. Germline V CDR1 and CDR2: SQVTM, ANQGSEA. CDR3 sequence (DNA): TGCAGCGTCGACGGTGTCCAAGGACTAGCGGGGGTTAGGAGTGAGCAGTTCTTC. It specifies CSVDGVQGLAGVRSEQFF.

This clonotype counts as medium-sized (0.01 to 0.1%). This chain joins TRBV20-1 and TRBJ1-6; 10 nucleotides agree with TRBD1. This CDR3 region has 14 residues. CDR1 and CDR2 (germline): DFQATT, SNEGSKA (reference sequence). The trim removed 5 bases at V and 8 bases at J, leaving 6 bases unmatched. CDR3: CSAGPGTGDSPLHF. The CDR3 region has the DNA TGCAGTGCTGGTCCCGGGACAGGGGATTCACCCCTCCACTTT.

This sequence joins TRBV13 and TRBJ2-1; possibly TRBD1 for D (5 bases). This CDR3 is 14 amino acids long. V was shortened by 5 bases and J by 0 bases, with 8 bases between the two germline ends. The germline V gene has CDR1 PRHDT and CDR2 FYEKMQ (reference sequence). This chain's CDR3 is CASSRDSSYNEQFF. CDR3 DNA: TGTGCCAGCAGCCGAGACAGCTCCTACAATGAGCAGTTCTTC.

On this clonotype: This may come from a read error, since a much larger clone is one base off. The genes are TRBV27 and TRBJ2-7; maybe TRBD1 (6 bases). Deletions cut 4 bases from V and 0 bases from J, with 10 bases between. The CDR3 is 14 residues long. In germline, CDR1 is MNHEY, CDR2 SMNVEV (reference sequence). CDR3 sequence (DNA): TGTGCCAGCAGTTGGACAGCTGCCTCCTACGAGCAGTACGTC. Its protein is CASSWTAASYEQYV.

Within the sample, this clonotype is medium-sized. V usage is TRBV30 and J usage is TRBJ1-1, with a possible D match to TRBD1 (5 bases). Germline CDR1 and CDR2: GTSNPN and SVGIG (reference sequence). V was cut by 5 bases and J by 11 bases, with 12 bases left in between. The CDR3 is made up of 10 amino acids. CDR3 bases: TGTGCCTGGGGGGGAAATAGCGCTTTCTTT. Residues: CAWGGNSAFF.

By share of the sample, this clonotype is medium-sized. The V and J genes are TRBV7-2 and TRBJ1-1; no reliable D call. The CDR3 has 14 residues. Germline loops: CDR1 SGHTA, CDR2 FQGNSA. V was shortened by 6 bases and J by 4 bases, with 15 bases between the two germline ends. The CDR3 coding sequence is TGTGCCAGCAGTAACAGTAGGCGAGTCACTGAAGCTTTCTTT. Translating gives CASSNSRRVTEAFF.

This clonotype counts as medium-sized (0.01 to 0.1%). The rearrangement joins TRBV19 to TRBJ1-2; no clear D gene. CDR3 length equals 15 residues. V dropped 7 bases and J dropped 4 bases, with 19 bases sitting between them. Per the germline V gene, CDR1 is LNHDA and CDR2 is SQIVND (reference sequence). This CDR3 reads CASTQARTRLYGYTF. CDR3 bases: TGTGCCAGTACGCAGGCAAGGACTCGCCTCTATGGCTACACCTTC. The full variable domain, completed using reference TRBV19 and TRBJ1-2, is DGGITQSPKYLFRKEGQNVTLSCEQNLNHDAMYWYRQDPGQGLRLIYYSQIVNDFQKGDIAEGYSVSREKKESFPLTVTSAQKNPTAFYLCASTQARTRLYGYTFGSGTRLTVV.

This chain uses TRBV9 with TRBJ2-7; unclear D gene. V was clipped by 3 bases and J by 3 bases, with 13 bases between them. The V gene's germline CDR1 is SGDLS and CDR2 YYNGEE. The length of the CDR3 is 14 residues. The chain's CDR3 is CASSAPGRNYEQYF. The CDR3 DNA reads as TGTGCCAGCAGCGCCCCGGGCAGGAACTACGAGCAGTACTTC.

By frequency in the sample, this clonotype is medium-sized (0.01 to 0.1%). This chain joins TRBV12-3 or TRBV12-4 and TRBJ2-6; 10 nucleotides match TRBD1. The CDR3 is made up of 19 amino acids. Unmatched junction bases numbered 6, after V lost 1 base and J lost 0 bases. Written as DNA, the CDR3 is TGTGCCAGCAGTTTAGGGCTGGGACAGGGGAGCTCTGGGGCCAACGTCCTGACTTTC. Amino acid sequence: CASSLGLGQGSSGANVLTF.

By its share, this clonotype is medium-sized (0.01 to 0.1%). This chain links TRBV6-2 or TRBV6-3 with TRBJ1-2, with no clear D. The CDR3 spans 18 residues. The ends were cut back, 4 bases at V and 9 bases at J, with 30 bases in the middle. Germline CDR1 and CDR2: MNHEY and SVGEGT. The CDR3 is CASSSAEATFLLSSSYTF. The CDR3 DNA sequence: TGTGCCAGCAGTTCCGCCGAGGCTACCTTCCTGCTCAGCTCAAGCTACACCTTC.

Judged by abundance, this clonotype is medium-sized. The chain employs TRBV6-4 and TRBJ2-2, with D uncertain. Trimming pared 8 bases from V and 3 bases from J, leaving 13 bases between. Germline CDR1 and CDR2: MRHNA and SNTAGT. The CDR3 loop spans 14 amino acids. This chain's CDR3 is CASRKDRDTGELFF. DNA for the CDR3: TGTGCCAGCCGGAAGGACCGGGACACCGGGGAGCTGTTTTTT.

In the case of this clonotype: This may be a read error: a much more frequent sequence differs by one nucleotide. The chain joins TRBV6-9 to TRBJ1-4, with D possibly being TRBD1 (6 bases). The CDR3 is 17 residues long. The germline gives CDR1 MNHGY, CDR2 SVAAGI. Deletions cut 6 bases from V and 4 bases from J, with 21 bases between. The CDR3 sequence: CASRPGRGEGNNEKLFF. CDR3 sequence (DNA): TGTGCCAGCAGGCCGGGGAGGGGGGAGGGCAATAATGAAAAACTGTTTTTT.

The chain employs TRBV6-5 and TRBJ2-1, with a possible D match to TRBD2 (7 bases). Trimming took 0 bases from V and 2 from J, leaving 17 bases between them. Germline assignment: CDR1 MNHEY and CDR2 SVGAGI. The CDR3 extends over 18 amino acids. The CDR3 DNA follows: TGTGCCAGCAGTTACTCGACAGGCGGGAGTCGTCCCTACAATGAGCAGTTCTTC. Encoded protein: CASSYSTGGSRPYNEQFF.